Below, one T cell receptor (beta chain) is given with its context. Its antigen remains undetermined. Per-nucleotide qualities are absent, and no much larger clonotype sits a single base away. CDR1 and CDR2 are read off the germline V gene as KGHSH and LQKENI. Counted from cysteine to phenylalanine, this CDR3 has 16 amino acids. The entry retains the CDR3 DNA only, 48 bases that are in frame from base 1. The junction shows trimming of 3 bases on V and 6 bases on J, and the gene matches do not reach 5 bases of it. The library was generated by the immunoSEQ multiplex PCR assay. The multiplex PCR relied on a mix of 60 forward primers for TCR Vbeta segments and 13 reverse primers for TCR Jbeta segments. The CDR3 region of rearranged TCR beta genes was amplified from genomic DNA with a multiplex PCR assay. The amplified TCR beta libraries were sequenced on the Illumina HiSeq System as 87-base-pair reads. The paper's data handling went like this. A later analysis counted some 74 million unique TCR beta chains across the 500 to 850 repertoires, and 9 million to 14 million of these chains were shared by at least two donors. A nearest-neighbor algorithm error-corrected the raw reads and collapsed the reads into unique sequences, merging closely related sequences to remove PCR and sequencing errors. V, D and J gene segments were assigned by aligning CDR3 sequences to IMGT reference sequences. For a sequence to be retained, a match of at least six nucleotides was required to both a V gene segment and a J gene segment. A rearrangement was called productive if the CDR3 had no stop codons and remained in frame with V and J, and every other rearrangement was called non-productive. Following IMGT convention, CDR3 was defined as the stretch from the second conserved V-encoded cysteine to the conserved J-encoded phenylalanine. The earlier analysis of 500 to 750 of the donors excluded any sequence lacking an unambiguous match to a single V gene segment. In an earlier analysis of approximately 590 of the donors, a V segment was called functional when productive rearrangements were above 56.7%, and segregating when the standard deviation between donors exceeded 5%. A statistical classification framework was built to diagnose cytomegalovirus status from the catalog of TCR beta chain sequences. A later analysis assigned V and J genes by comparing TCR nucleotide sequences with IMGT/GENE-DB human TR gene sequences. In a later analysis, CDR3 sequences and most-parsimonious VDJ recombination scenarios were assigned using the TCRdist pipeline. In a later analysis, each TCR beta chain was defined by its CDR3 amino acid sequence together with its V-gene family, and reads without a unique V-gene family were excluded. As a way to deal with suspected cross-contamination and a sequencing artifact, a later analysis dropped approximately 570 nucleotide sequences that were highly shared and had low generation probability. For each public chain, a later analysis derived a clonal expansion index from normalized ranks of inferred template counts within each repertoire. A later analysis computed generation probabilities with a VDJ recombination model fitted to out-of-frame rearrangements, and checked the results against IGoR. A later analysis scored TCR-TCR, TCR-HLA and TCR-CMV co-occurrence with hypergeometric tests, applying a repertoire-size bias correction to TCR pairs. A later analysis estimated false discovery rates by permuting HLA or CMV assignments 20 times. In a later analysis, co-occurring TCRs were grouped using DBSCAN, with TCRdist sequence similarity added in when clustering inside HLA-allele-positive subsets. Co-occurrence clustering excluded repertoires with fewer than 30,000 or more than 120,000 public chains, plus five with anomalous nucleotide sharing. This is the immuneACCESS table as TCRdb keeps it, with only in-frame sequences that have V and J called. A part of the clones is gone; compared with another copy, unresolved V genes explain less than half, and the rest is unexplained. V and J calls and clone size are given by that table; D and trimming were obtained from the DNA. Across this sample there are fewer than 250,000 clones, with over 60% seen only once. The top ten hold approximately 0.6% of the sample.

These data are taken from a study of cytomegalovirus exposure and HLA in healthy donors (dated by TCRdb to 2016 to 2017). General notes on the study: In an earlier analysis of under 750 of the donors, approximately 300 Gb of sequence data and approximately 120 million unique TCR beta sequences from 150 million to 200 million T cells were reported. An early release that covered some 640 HLA-typed donors contained approximately 300 gigabases of sequencing data and approximately 85 million unique TCR sequences. Of the 350 to 450 genotyped donors, 65% to 90% were placed in the genetic ancestry cluster associated with self-reported Caucasian donors. The aim of the study was to test whether cataloging public T cell receptors could identify signatures of past pathogen exposure. Using immunosequencing, the study profiled T cell repertoires from 500 to 800 subjects and related those repertoires to cytomegalovirus serostatus. Besides the first cohort of around 700 subjects, a separate validation cohort made up of over a hundred different subjects was used. High-throughput TCR immunosequencing, statistical association of individual TCRs with disease status, and machine learning were combined to predict cytomegalovirus infection status. To study patterns of TCR occurrence, a later analysis re-analyzed previously published TCR beta repertoires from around 670 donors and added high-resolution HLA genotyping. Rather than using new phenotypic data, the later analysis identified candidate immune exposures from TCR beta sequences and from how often those sequences occurred across donors. In an earlier analysis of 500 to 650 of the donors, high-throughput TCR beta sequencing was used to judge whether each TCR beta V gene segment behaved as functional or pseudogenic. Donor age, sex, ethnicity and CMV serostatus were collected together with the repertoire data. A later genetic analysis used genome-wide SNP genotypes for 398 of the 666 donors, treating that subset as a discovery cohort. All discovery cohort repertoires had been generated using a single sequencing platform. HLA typing covered class I and class II loci at four-digit resolution. The number of typed donors differed by locus: roughly 629-640 for A, B, C, DRB1 and DQB1; some 500 for DQA1; approximately 600 for DPA1; and around 470 for DPB1. Because of strong linkage in the cohort, roughly five DR-DQ haplotypes were treated as single units for association and clustering. Across 300 to 400 genotyped donors of the cohort, an average of about 240,000 unique TCR beta nucleotide sequences per donor were sequenced, and approximately 17% of those sequences were non-productive. Broad study findings and their caveats: Assigning TCR associations to individual alleles was difficult when HLA alleles, especially DR and DQ, strongly co-occurred. In a later analysis, TCR association rates were found to vary across HLA loci, with the most associated TCRs seen for DRB1 alleles and the fewest for HLA-C alleles. An association between a missense DCLRE1C variant and V-gene and J-gene trimming of TCR beta chains was found in a later genetic analysis and replicated in an independent cohort. Only TCR beta chains were sequenced in this cohort, and the absence of alpha or paired-chain data limited detectable features. Because counts were too low, about 17 rarely observed V segments, including chromosome 9 orphons, were excluded from the earlier analysis of 500 to 700 of the donors. A further reported finding was that TCR beta sequences accurately predicted the HLA-A and HLA-B alleles for most subjects in the first cohort. A later analysis associated 17,000 or so TCR beta sequences with specific HLA alleles at a false discovery rate of 0.05. In vitro tests confirmed that a few of the cytomegalovirus-associated TCR beta chains recognize cytomegalovirus antigens. The study listed 150 to 200 TCR beta chains as associated with cytomegalovirus. Linkage disequilibrium might explain the correlated functional status among segregating V segments, but an unknown experimental factor could not be excluded. A cluster of highly shared sequence variants was judged likely to represent a technical artifact of the sequencing pipeline. Cytomegalovirus status was reported to be diagnosed by the classifier with high specificity and sensitivity in both the original and validation cohorts. Immune exposure information for the cohort was limited to CMV serostatus. According to a later analysis, most CMV-associated TCR beta chains appeared to be HLA-restricted, and the HLA associations seemed to be driven largely by CMV exposure. In an earlier analysis of 587 of the donors, most TCR beta V segments were observed in productive rearrangements about 87% or about 30% of the time, broadly matching IMGT annotations. The 87-base-pair reads could not distinguish some IMGT-functional V segments, including TRBV6-2 and TRBV6-3, so those segments were excluded. Compared with the roughly 670-donor mean, donors in an Asian-associated ancestry cluster had fewer N-insertions in productive TCRs, according to a later genetic analysis. It was suggested by the authors that the approach could potentially be generalized to other disease states and immunological phenotypes. Compared with equally common non-associated chains, HLA-associated TCR beta chains in a later analysis were more clonally expanded and had lower generation probabilities. Because some donors lacked HLA typing at each locus, the association tests relied only on the typed subset. Sequencing depth was assumed to be roughly uniform across donors in the presence/absence analyses, though that assumption may not hold. Most TCR sequences were observed very rarely across donors, whereas some public TCRs were present in many individuals. In a later analysis, several top co-occurrence clusters were reported to appear linked to parvovirus B19, influenza, CMV and Epstein-Barr virus.

The cohort was made up of about 670 healthy bone marrow donors. Cohort members were all nominally healthy when sampled, although unrecorded immune exposures were likely present. The donor was CMV seronegative and belonged to the group of under 400 seronegative cohort members. A peripheral blood sample was collected from each donor, and TCR beta sequencing was performed on peripheral blood mononuclear cells. Genomic DNA extraction from the blood cell samples was performed with the Qiagen DNeasy Blood Extraction Kit. The receptor's source is a man between 18 and 35 years old in good health and CMV-seronegative. Sequencing used PBMCs. The rearranged chain carries TRBV18 and TRBJ2-1, and 13 bases in between align with TRBD2. The bases read TGTGCCAGCTCACCTCGGACTAGCGGGAGATTCAATGAGCAGTTCTTC. It translates to CASSPRTSGRFNEQFF.